This TCR beta chain is from a study of CD8+ T cells in alopecia areata. Background on the study: People stayed on tofacitinib for 6 to 18 months, then stopped the drug for 6 months.

Regarding treatment: oral pan-JAK inhibitor, 5-10 mg twice daily. Of note for this clone: Its antigen is not identified.

Sequencing used cDNA as its template, made by extracting RNA and reverse transcribing it. Libraries were prepared by immunoSEQ multiplex PCR; TCRdb keeps only in-frame clonotypes and omits some of them. The table shows about 190,000 clones, with 64% occurring only once. Points from the study as a whole: More clonal than normal scalp was lesional scalp, particularly alopecia totalis/universalis.

The germline V gene has CDR1 SGHTA and CDR2 FQGNSA. The germline V and J ends were trimmed by 4 bases and 3 bases, with 6 bases remaining between them. This CDR3 has 12 amino acids. The origin of this receptor is a human donor with alopecia areata. The chain has TRBV7-2 and TRBJ1-2; no firm D call. The sequenced sample was CD4+ T cells sorted from blood, obtained at roughly week 49, from a patient treated with tofacitinib. The CDR3 reads CASSSDHYGYTF. The CDR3 region has the DNA TGTGCCAGCAGCTCTGACCACTATGGCTACACCTTC.